Each of the 22 T cell receptor beta chains below was sequenced from the same sample in a study of shared clonotypes between healthy human individuals. Positive CCR7 selection of CD45RO-negative cells yielded the naive CD8 cells, and terminally differentiated effector memory CD45RA+ cells were excluded. The data were produced by immunoSEQ multiplex PCR, yet TCRdb's version contains in-frame clones alone and is incomplete. Counted here are roughly 2,000,000 clones, about 95% occurring once; the ten biggest clones make up 1.2%. The source material was naive CD8+ T cells sorted from blood. All receptors derive from a young man in good health.

This rearrangement joins TRBV27 to TRBJ2-1; 10 bases fit TRBD2. Germline CDR1 and CDR2: MNHEY and SMNVEV (reference sequence). The CDR3 extends over 17 amino acids. V lost 5 bases and J lost 2; bases outside the gene matches: 9. The CDR3 is CASSHSSLAGPYNEQFF. The CDR3 coding sequence is TGTGCCAGCAGTCACTCCTCACTAGCGGGGCCCTACAATGAGCAGTTCTTC.

Points on this clone: Within the sample, other DNA sequences also encode this same CDR3. V usage is TRBV6-5 and J usage is TRBJ2-7; D is unresolved. The CDR3 extends over 14 amino acids. CDR1 is MNHEY and CDR2 is SVGAGI in the germline V gene. V was pared by 0 bases and J by 2 bases, with 8 bases between. CDR3 in amino acids: CASSYSEGTYEQYF. DNA of the CDR3: TGTGCCAGCAGTTACTCGGAAGGCACCTACGAGCAGTACTTC.

V gene TRBV5-1 combines with J gene TRBJ2-6; a weak D match, TRBD2 (6 bases). Germline V gives CDR1 SGHRS, CDR2 YFSETQ. The V end lost 8 bases, the J end lost 3 bases, and 12 bases lay between the germline ends. The CDR3 loop spans 14 amino acids. The DNA for the CDR3 is TGCGCCAGTGGAGGGGTGGTTGGGGCCAACGTCCTGACTTTC. Amino acid sequence: CASGGVVGANVLTF.

This sequence joins TRBV5-5 and TRBJ2-5; the D gene is possibly TRBD1 (6 bases). Germline V CDR1 and CDR2: SGHKS, YYEKEE (reference sequence). Trimming removed 0 bases at V and 1 base at J, with 16 bases between. The CDR3 runs to 17 residues. The CDR3: CASSLGFAGVGQETQYF. The CDR3 bases are TGTGCCAGCAGCTTGGGTTTCGCAGGGGTGGGCCAAGAGACCCAGTACTTC.

The chain is built from TRBV4-1 and TRBJ2-7, with D possibly called TRBD1 or TRBD2 (6 bases each). The CDR3 length is 15 residues. The germline CDR1 and CDR2 sequences are MGHRA and YSYEKL. Deletions cut 3 bases from V and 4 bases from J, with 16 bases between. CDR3: CASSQSGGGMYEQYF. The CDR3 bases are TGCGCCAGCAGCCAGTCCGGGGGCGGAATGTACGAGCAGTACTTC.

As concerns this clone: An end of the junction differs from the germline gene, which may be a read error. The chain combines TRBV4-1 with TRBJ2-7; 9 bases fit TRBD1. Germline loops: CDR1 MGHRA, CDR2 YSYEKL. The CDR3 is 18 residues long. CDR3 loop: CVSSQELDRGFLSYEQYF. Written as DNA, the CDR3 is TGCGTCAGCAGCCAAGAGCTGGACAGGGGTTTTTTGAGCTACGAGCAGTACTTC.

The chain uses TRBV5-4 and TRBJ2-7, with D uncertain. This CDR3 spans 14 amino acids. Germline CDR1 SGHNT, CDR2 YYREEE (reference sequence). The V and J ends lost 1 base and 4 bases respectively, with 12 bases between them. The CDR3 bases are TGTGCCAGCAGCTTGAACCTTGCCCCTTACGAGCAGTACTTC. This translates into CASSLNLAPYEQYF.

This chain uses TRBV27 with TRBJ2-7, with unresolved D. The CDR3 length is 14 residues. In germline, CDR1 is MNHEY, CDR2 SMNVEV (reference sequence). V was cut by 2 bases and J by 4 bases, with 12 bases left in between. The CDR3 here is CASSLTWGYYEQYF. The DNA for the CDR3 is TGTGCCAGCAGTTTAACATGGGGATATTACGAGCAGTACTTC.

V is TRBV30 and J is TRBJ2-5; no firm D call. Germline CDR1 and CDR2: GTSNPN and SVGIG (reference sequence). This CDR3 comprises 12 residues. V lost 3 bases and J lost 5, with 10 bases in between. For the CDR3, the DNA is TGTGCCTGGAGCTCGGCGTCGGAGACCCAGTACTTC. Translating gives CAWSSASETQYF.

The V and J genes are TRBV28 and TRBJ2-1; 8 bases map to TRBD2. Per the germline V gene, CDR1 is MDHEN and CDR2 is SYDVKM. The trim removed 2 bases at V and 4 bases at J, leaving 4 bases unmatched. The CDR3 length is 15 residues. The CDR3 DNA sequence: TGTGCCAGCAGTTTAACGTCTAGCGGGTACAATGAGCAGTTCTTC. This gives the protein CASSLTSSGYNEQFF.

This rearrangement joins TRBV7-9 to TRBJ2-3; the match to TRBD2 covers 13 bases. Losses at the gene ends were 6 bases for V and 0 bases for J; bases not matched to a gene: 3. This CDR3 comprises 16 residues. The germline V gene encodes CDR1 SEHNR and CDR2 FQNEAQ (reference sequence). The CDR3: CASSGLAGVSTDTQYF. The CDR3 DNA follows: TGTGCCAGCAGTGGACTAGCGGGAGTCAGCACAGATACGCAGTATTTT.

The V call is TRBV9, the J call TRBJ2-1; no reliable D call. Germline loops: CDR1 SGDLS, CDR2 YYNGEE. This CDR3 spans 16 amino acids. Trimming pared 0 bases from V and 0 bases from J, leaving 10 bases between. This CDR3 is CASSVVGRSSYNEQFF. The CDR3, as DNA: TGTGCCAGCAGCGTAGTCGGACGGAGCTCCTACAATGAGCAGTTCTTC.

V usage is TRBV11-2 and J usage is TRBJ2-7, with TRBD2 matching 8 bases. This CDR3 region has 14 residues. Germline V gene lookup returns CDR1 SGHAT and CDR2 FQNNGV. V lost 5 bases and J lost 1; bases outside the gene matches: 4. The CDR3 loop is CASSDRGGSYEQYF. The CDR3, as DNA: TGTGCCAGCAGCGACCGGGGGGGATCCTACGAGCAGTACTTC.

The rearrangement links TRBV4-1 to TRBJ2-7, with D possibly called TRBD1 or TRBD2 (5 bases each). Germline CDR1 and CDR2: MGHRA and YSYEKL. This CDR3 spans 16 amino acids. V was clipped by 1 base and J by 4 bases, with 17 bases between them. The chain's CDR3 is CASSQGLGAAGYEQYF. The CDR3 bases are TGCGCCAGCAGCCAAGGTTTGGGAGCTGCAGGGTACGAGCAGTACTTC.

V usage is TRBV7-9 and J usage is TRBJ1-5; TRBD1 agrees at 8 bases. After removal of 5 bases from V and 7 bases from J, the junction contained 13 bases not matched to a gene. The germline gives CDR1 SEHNR, CDR2 FQNEAQ (reference sequence). The CDR3 is 16 residues long. The CDR3 bases are TGTGCCAGCAGCGAAAGTAGTTCAGGGGGCGAGCAGCCCCAGCATTTT. It specifies CASSESSSGGEQPQHF.

The genes are TRBV2 and TRBJ2-7; 8 nucleotides agree with TRBD2. This CDR3 has 15 amino acids. From germline, CDR1 is SNHLY and CDR2 FYNNEI. Trimming at V came to 8 bases and at J to 5 bases, leaving 14 bases not matched to a gene. The CDR3 sequence: CASLNPSGGLDEQYF. DNA of the CDR3: TGTGCCAGCCTAAACCCCAGCGGGGGCCTCGACGAGCAGTACTTC.

On this clone itself: In the same sample, other DNA sequences code for this CDR3. The V gene is TRBV27, the J gene TRBJ2-7, with 11 bases lining up with TRBD1. The trim removed 4 bases at V and 3 bases at J, leaving 2 bases unmatched. The CDR3 has 14 amino acids. The germline V gene has CDR1 MNHEY and CDR2 SMNVEV (reference sequence). DNA of the CDR3: TGTGCCAGCAGTTGGACAGGGGGCAGCTACGAGCAGTACTTC. Amino acid sequence: CASSWTGGSYEQYF.

The chain carries TRBV6-5 and TRBJ1-6, with D maybe TRBD1 (6 bases). The CDR3 runs 14 residues. The V end lost 1 base, the J end lost 11 bases, and 12 bases lay between the germline ends. Germline values: CDR1 MNHEY, CDR2 SVGAGI. DNA of the CDR3: TGTGCCAGCAGTTACTTACAGGGCCAACCACCCCTCCACTTT. Translated: CASSYLQGQPPLHF.

This clone has a handful of counts. The sample contains more than one DNA sequence encoding this CDR3. The chain employs TRBV27 and TRBJ2-7; TRBD1 matches 8 bases. Germline assignment: CDR1 MNHEY and CDR2 SMNVEV (reference sequence). This CDR3 comprises 14 residues. The ends lost 4 bases at V and 0 bases at J; junction bases unmatched: 2. The CDR3 DNA is TGTGCCAGCAGTTGGACAGGGAGCTCCTACGAGCAGTACTTC. Protein: CASSWTGSSYEQYF.

The chain has TRBV27 and TRBJ1-2, with D possibly TRBD1 on 5 matching bases. CDR3 size: 13 residues. Germline lookup yields CDR1 MNHEY and CDR2 SMNVEV (reference sequence). The V and J ends lost 5 bases and 7 bases respectively, with 14 bases between them. The CDR3 DNA reads TGTGCCAGCAGTCCCAGGGCGGGTTTTGGCTACACCTTC. Translation: CASSPRAGFGYTF.

Details on this clone: Within the sample, other DNA sequences also encode this same CDR3. The chain has TRBV5-1 and TRBJ2-7; D is perhaps TRBD1 (6 bases). Germline loops: CDR1 SGHRS, CDR2 YFSETQ. The V and J ends lost 7 bases and 0 bases respectively, with 14 bases between them. The CDR3 covers 14 residues. The CDR3 nucleotides read TGCGCCAGCTCTCCAGGGACAAACTCCTACGAGCAGTACTTC. This encodes CASSPGTNSYEQYF.

The DNA of the CDR3 is TGTGCCAGCAGCTTTGGTTCGTACAACACTGAAGCTTTCTTT. Its translation: CASSFGSYNTEAFF. V and J are TRBV7-6 and TRBJ1-1; no firm D call. With 3 bases removed from V and 2 bases from J, the gap between germline ends came to 10 bases. Germline V gives CDR1 SGHVS, CDR2 FNYEAQ. The CDR3 is made up of 14 amino acids.